Listed below are T cell receptor beta chains from one sample, sequenced in a study of identical twins. TCRdb analysed the 5' RACE reads with MiXCR anew, one entry per CDR3 protein. The table lists about 530,000 distinct CDR3 sequences, around 15% of them singletons, with about 0.4% in the top ten. The sample was also linked to a second study, of yellow fever vaccine responses in identical twins.

Specimen: CD4+ T cells sorted from blood. The source is a woman aged 18 to 35 in good health. CDR3s include the opening cysteine and the closing phenylalanine or tryptophan.

cdr3_aa,j_call,v_call
CAISESSGGSGELFF,TRBJ2-2,TRBV10-3
CASSLERGTTNPYEQYF,TRBJ2-7,TRBV7-9
CASSWGFGPDTQYF,TRBJ2-3,TRBV5-8
CATSRGLGEGDTQYF,TRBJ2-3,TRBV15
CAISDRTGTRGDEQFF,TRBJ2-1,TRBV10-3
CASSQVQGAYSNQPQHF,TRBJ1-5,TRBV4-1
CASSLTATNEKLFF,TRBJ1-4,TRBV7-9
CASSWWGLVFGQPQHF,TRBJ1-5,TRBV2
CASWDREETQYF,TRBJ2-5,TRBV2
CASRNPRPLNSGANVLTF,TRBJ2-6,TRBV21-1
CASSVSTGTEQYF,TRBJ2-7,TRBV5-1
CASSTSAALAAPEAFF,TRBJ1-1,TRBV12-3/TRBV12-4
CASRPLDSYNEQFF,TRBJ2-1,TRBV10-2
CASSLVGTSGRARPDTQYF,TRBJ2-3,TRBV7-6
CASRPGLGGYNEQFF,TRBJ2-1,TRBV5-6
CASRPGGETYNEQFF,TRBJ2-1,TRBV7-2
CASSEVRGPELFF,TRBJ2-2,TRBV2
CASSQGTPLTISEQFF,TRBJ2-1,TRBV3-1
CSVDPGGRTENIQYF,TRBJ2-4,TRBV29-1
CASSETTGNTEAFF,TRBJ1-1,TRBV10-1
CASSPRGGGTYNEQFF,TRBJ2-1,TRBV3-1
CASSRGSLTQETQYF,TRBJ2-5,TRBV18
CASSLRTGVGGELFF,TRBJ2-2,TRBV12-3/TRBV12-4
CSAARDVHNQPQHF,TRBJ1-5,TRBV20-1
CASSFGVAGVQETQYF,TRBJ2-5,TRBV12-3/TRBV12-4
CASSPKVWSGYTF,TRBJ1-2,TRBV19
CSVEGGDYEQYF,TRBJ2-7,TRBV29-1
CASNKDPGRLEAFF,TRBJ1-1,TRBV11-2
CASTKGDSSGNTIYF,TRBJ1-3,TRBV12-3/TRBV12-4
CASSREGGEQFF,TRBJ2-1,TRBV6-1
CASRTDRDHGYTF,TRBJ1-2,TRBV5-1